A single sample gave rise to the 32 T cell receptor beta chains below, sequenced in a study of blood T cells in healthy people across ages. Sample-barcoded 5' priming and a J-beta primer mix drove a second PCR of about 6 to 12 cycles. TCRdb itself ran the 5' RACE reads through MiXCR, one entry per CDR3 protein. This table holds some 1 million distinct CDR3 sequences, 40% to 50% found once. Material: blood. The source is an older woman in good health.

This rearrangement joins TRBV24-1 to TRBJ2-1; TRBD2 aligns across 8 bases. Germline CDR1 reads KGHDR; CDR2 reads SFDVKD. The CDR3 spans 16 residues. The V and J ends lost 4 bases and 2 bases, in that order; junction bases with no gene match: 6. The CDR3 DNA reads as TGTGCCACCAGTGACACCACTAGCGGTCCCTACAATGAGCAGTTCTTC. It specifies CATSDTTSGPYNEQFF.

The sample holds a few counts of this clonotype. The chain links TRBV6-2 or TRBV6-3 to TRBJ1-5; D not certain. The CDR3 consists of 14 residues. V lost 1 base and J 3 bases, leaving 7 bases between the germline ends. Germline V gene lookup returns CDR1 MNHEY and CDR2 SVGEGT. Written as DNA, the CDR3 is TGTGCCAGCAGTTACTGGCAGCTCAATCAGCCCCAGCATTTT. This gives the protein CASSYWQLNQPQHF.

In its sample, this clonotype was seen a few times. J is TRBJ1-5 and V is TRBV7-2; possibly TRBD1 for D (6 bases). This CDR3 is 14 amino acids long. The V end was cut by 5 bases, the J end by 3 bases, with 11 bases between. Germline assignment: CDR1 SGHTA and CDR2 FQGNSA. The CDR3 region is CASSRDTFNQPQHF. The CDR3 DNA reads TGTGCCAGCAGCCGGGACACGTTCAATCAGCCCCAGCATTTT.

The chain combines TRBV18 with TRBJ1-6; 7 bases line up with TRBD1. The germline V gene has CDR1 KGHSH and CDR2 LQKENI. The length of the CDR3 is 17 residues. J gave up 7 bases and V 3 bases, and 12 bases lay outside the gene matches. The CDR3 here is CASSPSRTGVFNSPLHF. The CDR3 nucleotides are TGTGCCAGCTCACCCTCCCGGACAGGCGTATTCAATTCACCCCTCCACTTT.

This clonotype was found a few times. The chain's CDR3 is CASSDGTIYNEQFF. CDR3 in DNA: TGTGCCAGCAGCGATGGGACTATCTACAATGAGCAGTTCTTC. The chain carries TRBV12-3 or TRBV12-4 and TRBJ2-1; 7 positions agree with TRBD2. Unmatched junction bases numbered 5, after V lost 6 bases and J lost 3 bases. There are 14 residues in the CDR3.

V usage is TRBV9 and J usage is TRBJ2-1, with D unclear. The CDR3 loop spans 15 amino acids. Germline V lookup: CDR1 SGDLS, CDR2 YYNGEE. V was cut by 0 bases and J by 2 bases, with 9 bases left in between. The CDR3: CASSVDVGAYNEQFF. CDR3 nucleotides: TGTGCCAGCAGCGTAGATGTAGGCGCCTACAATGAGCAGTTCTTC.

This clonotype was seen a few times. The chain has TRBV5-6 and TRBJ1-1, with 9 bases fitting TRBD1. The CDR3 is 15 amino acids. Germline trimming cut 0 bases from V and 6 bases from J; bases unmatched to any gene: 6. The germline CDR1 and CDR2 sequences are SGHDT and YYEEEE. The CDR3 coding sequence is TGTGCCAGCAGCTTGGGGGGACAGGGTGACGCTGAAGCTTTCTTT. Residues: CASSLGGQGDAEAFF. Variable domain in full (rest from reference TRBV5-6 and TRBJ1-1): DAGVTQSPTHLIKTRGQQVTLRCSPKSGHDTVSWYQQALGQGPQFIFQYYEEEERQRGNFPDRFSGHQFPNYSSELNVNALLLGDSALYLCASSLGGQGDAEAFFGQGTRLTVV.

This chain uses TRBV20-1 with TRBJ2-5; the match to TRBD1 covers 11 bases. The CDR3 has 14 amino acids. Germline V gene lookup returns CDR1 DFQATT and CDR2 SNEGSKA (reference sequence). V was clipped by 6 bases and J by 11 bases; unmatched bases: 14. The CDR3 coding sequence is TGCAGTGCGGACCCAGGACAGGGGGCGGGAGAGCAGTACTTC. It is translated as CSADPGQGAGEQYF.

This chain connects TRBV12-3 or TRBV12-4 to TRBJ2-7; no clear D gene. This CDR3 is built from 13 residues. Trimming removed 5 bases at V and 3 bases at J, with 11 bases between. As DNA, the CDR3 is TGTGCCAGCAGTGCTTATGGGTTCTACGAGCAGTACTTC. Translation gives CASSAYGFYEQYF.

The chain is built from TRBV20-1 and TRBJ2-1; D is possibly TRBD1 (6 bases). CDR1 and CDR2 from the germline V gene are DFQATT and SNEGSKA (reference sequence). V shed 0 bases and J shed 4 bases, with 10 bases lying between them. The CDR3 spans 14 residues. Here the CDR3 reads CSARESTGYNEQFF. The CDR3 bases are TGCAGTGCTAGAGAAAGCACAGGGTACAATGAGCAGTTCTTC.

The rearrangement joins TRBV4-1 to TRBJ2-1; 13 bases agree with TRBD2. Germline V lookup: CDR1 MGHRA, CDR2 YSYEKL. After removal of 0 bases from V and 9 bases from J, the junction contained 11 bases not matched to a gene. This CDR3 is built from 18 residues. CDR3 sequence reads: CASSQDITSGREGPEQFF. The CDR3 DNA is TGCGCCAGCAGCCAAGATATCACTAGCGGGAGGGAGGGTCCTGAGCAGTTCTTC.

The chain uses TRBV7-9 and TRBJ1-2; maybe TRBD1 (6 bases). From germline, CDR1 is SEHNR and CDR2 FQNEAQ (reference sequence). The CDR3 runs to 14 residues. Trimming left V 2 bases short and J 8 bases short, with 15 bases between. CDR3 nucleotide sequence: TGTGCCAGCAGCTTAAGGGGGATCACAGGAGGCTACACCTTC. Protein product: CASSLRGITGGYTF.

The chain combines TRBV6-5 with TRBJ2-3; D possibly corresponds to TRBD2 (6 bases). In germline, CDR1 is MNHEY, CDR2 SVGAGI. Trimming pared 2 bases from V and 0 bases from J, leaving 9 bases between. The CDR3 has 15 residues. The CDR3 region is CASSYGGISTDTQYF. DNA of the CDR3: TGTGCCAGCAGTTACGGGGGGATTAGCACAGATACGCAGTATTTT.

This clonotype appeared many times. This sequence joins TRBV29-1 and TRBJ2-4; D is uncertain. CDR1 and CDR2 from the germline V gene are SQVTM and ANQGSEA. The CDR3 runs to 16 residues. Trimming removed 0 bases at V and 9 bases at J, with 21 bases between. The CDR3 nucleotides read TGCAGCGTTGAAGAGTTAAAGGATTTGGTCAATGCCATTCAGTACTTC. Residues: CSVEELKDLVNAIQYF.

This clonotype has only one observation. CDR3 sequence: CASSPRGLASYNEQFF. CDR3 sequence (DNA): TGTGCCAGCAGCCCCCGAGGACTAGCGTCCTACAATGAGCAGTTCTTC. The chain is built from TRBV12-3 or TRBV12-4 and TRBJ2-1; 9 bases are shared with TRBD2. V trimming: 6 bases; J trimming: 1 base; junction bases outside the gene matches: 7. The CDR3 length is 16 residues.

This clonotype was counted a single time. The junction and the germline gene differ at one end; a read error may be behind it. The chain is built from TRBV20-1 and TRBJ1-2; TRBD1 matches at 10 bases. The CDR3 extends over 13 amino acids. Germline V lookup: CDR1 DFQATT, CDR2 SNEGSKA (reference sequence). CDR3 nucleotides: TGCAGTGCTACTACGACAGGGGGCTATGGCCACACCTTC. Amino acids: CSATTTGGYGHTF.

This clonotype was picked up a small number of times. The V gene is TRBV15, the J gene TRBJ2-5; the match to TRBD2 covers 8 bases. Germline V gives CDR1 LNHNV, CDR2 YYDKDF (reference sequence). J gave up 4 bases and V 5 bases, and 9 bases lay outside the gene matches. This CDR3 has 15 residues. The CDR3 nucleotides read TGTGCCACCAGCGGGGGACTAGTCGTGGCAGAGACCCAGTACTTC. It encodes CATSGGLVVAETQYF.

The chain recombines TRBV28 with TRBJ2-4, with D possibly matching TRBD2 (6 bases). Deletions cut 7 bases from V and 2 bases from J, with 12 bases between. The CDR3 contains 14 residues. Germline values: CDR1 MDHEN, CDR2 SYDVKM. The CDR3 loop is CASKEGLSKNIQYF. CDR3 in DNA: TGTGCCAGCAAGGAGGGCCTATCCAAAAACATTCAGTACTTC.

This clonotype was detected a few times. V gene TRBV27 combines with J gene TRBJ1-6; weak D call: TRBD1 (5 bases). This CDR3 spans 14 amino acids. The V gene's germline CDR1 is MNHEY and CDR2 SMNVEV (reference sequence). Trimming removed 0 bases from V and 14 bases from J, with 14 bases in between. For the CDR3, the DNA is TGTGCCAGCAGTTTATCGGCGGGAGGGACCTCCCTCCACTTT. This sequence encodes CASSLSAGGTSLHF.

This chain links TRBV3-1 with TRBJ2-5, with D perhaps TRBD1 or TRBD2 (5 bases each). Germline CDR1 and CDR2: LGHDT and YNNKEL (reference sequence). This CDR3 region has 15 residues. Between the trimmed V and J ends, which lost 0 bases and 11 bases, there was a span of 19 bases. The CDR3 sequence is CASSQDLGTGGEQYF. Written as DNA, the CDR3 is TGTGCCAGCAGCCAAGATCTAGGGACGGGCGGAGAGCAGTACTTC.

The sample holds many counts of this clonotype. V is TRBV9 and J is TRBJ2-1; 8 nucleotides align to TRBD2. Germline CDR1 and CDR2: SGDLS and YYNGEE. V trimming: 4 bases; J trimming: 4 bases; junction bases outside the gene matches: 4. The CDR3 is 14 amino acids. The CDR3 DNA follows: TGTGCCAGCAGCTTACCGGGAGGGTACAATGAGCAGTTCTTC. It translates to CASSLPGGYNEQFF.

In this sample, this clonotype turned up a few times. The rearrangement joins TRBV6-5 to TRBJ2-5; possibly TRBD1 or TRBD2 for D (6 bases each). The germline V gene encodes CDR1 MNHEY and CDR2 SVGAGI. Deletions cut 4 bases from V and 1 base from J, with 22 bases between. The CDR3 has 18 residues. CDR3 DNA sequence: TGTGCCAGCAGTTGCTCCGTGACGGGGGCTGGGAGCCAAGAGACCCAGTACTTC. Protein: CASSCSVTGAGSQETQYF.

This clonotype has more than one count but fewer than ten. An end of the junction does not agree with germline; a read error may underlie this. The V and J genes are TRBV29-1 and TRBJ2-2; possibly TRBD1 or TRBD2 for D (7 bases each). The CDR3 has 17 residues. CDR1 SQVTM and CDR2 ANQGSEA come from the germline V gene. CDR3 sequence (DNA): TGCAGCGCTGAAAGACGGGGAGGGGGCTATATCACCGGGGAGCTGTTTTTT. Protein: CSAERRGGGYITGELFF.

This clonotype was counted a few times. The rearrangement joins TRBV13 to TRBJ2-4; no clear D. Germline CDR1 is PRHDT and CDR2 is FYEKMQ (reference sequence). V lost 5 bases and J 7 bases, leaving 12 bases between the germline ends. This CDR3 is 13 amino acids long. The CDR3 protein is CASSPPTENIQYF. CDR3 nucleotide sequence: TGTGCCAGCAGCCCTCCAACGGAGAACATTCAGTACTTC.

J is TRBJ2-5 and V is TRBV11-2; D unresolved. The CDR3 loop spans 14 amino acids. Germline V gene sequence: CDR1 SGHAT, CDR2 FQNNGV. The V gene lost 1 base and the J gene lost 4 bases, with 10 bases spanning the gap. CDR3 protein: CASSLAPGVETQYF. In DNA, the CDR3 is TGTGCCAGCAGCTTAGCCCCTGGGGTAGAGACCCAGTACTTC.

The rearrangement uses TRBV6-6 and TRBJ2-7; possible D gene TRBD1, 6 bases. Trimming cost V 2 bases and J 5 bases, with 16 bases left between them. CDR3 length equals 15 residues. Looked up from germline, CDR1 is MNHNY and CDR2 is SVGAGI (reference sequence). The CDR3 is CASSYGRGSLDEQYF. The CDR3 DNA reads TGTGCCAGCAGTTACGGCAGGGGCAGTCTCGACGAGCAGTACTTC.

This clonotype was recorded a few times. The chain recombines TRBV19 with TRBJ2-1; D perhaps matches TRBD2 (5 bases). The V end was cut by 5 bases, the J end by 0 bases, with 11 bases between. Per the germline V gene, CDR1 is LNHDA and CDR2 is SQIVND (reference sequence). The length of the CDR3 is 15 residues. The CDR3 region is CASSRPAVSYNEQFF. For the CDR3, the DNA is TGTGCCAGTAGTCGTCCAGCGGTCTCCTACAATGAGCAGTTCTTC. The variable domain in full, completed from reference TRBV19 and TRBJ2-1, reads DGGITQSPKYLFRKEGQNVTLSCEQNLNHDAMYWYRQDPGQGLRLIYYSQIVNDFQKGDIAEGYSVSREKKESFPLTVTSAQKNPTAFYLCASSRPAVSYNEQFFGPGTRLTVL.

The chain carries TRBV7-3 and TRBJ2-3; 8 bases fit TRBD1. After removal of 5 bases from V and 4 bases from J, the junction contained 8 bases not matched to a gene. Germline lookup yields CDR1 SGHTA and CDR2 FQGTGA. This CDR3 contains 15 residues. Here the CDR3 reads CASSQTGGDADTQYF. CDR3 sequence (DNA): TGTGCCAGCAGCCAAACAGGGGGTGATGCAGATACGCAGTATTTT.

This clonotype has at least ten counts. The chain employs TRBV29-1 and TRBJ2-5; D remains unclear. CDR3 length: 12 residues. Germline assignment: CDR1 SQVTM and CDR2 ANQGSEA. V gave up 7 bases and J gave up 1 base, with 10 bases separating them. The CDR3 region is CSAAWGQETQYF. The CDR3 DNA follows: TGCAGCGCGGCATGGGGCCAAGAGACCCAGTACTTC.

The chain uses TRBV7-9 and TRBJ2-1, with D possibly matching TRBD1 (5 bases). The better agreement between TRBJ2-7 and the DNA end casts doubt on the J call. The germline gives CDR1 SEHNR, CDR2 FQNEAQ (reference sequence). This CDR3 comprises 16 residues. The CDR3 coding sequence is TGTGCCAGCAGCTTAAAAGGGGAATGGCCCTACAATGAGCAGTACTTC. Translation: CASSLKGEWPYNEQYF.

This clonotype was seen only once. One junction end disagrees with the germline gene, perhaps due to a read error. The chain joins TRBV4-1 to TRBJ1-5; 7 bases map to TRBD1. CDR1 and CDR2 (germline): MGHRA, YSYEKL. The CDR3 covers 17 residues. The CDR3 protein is CACRQTQNVRGNQPQHF. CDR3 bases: TGCGCCTGCAGACAGACCCAAAATGTCAGGGGGAATCAGCCCCAGCATTTT.

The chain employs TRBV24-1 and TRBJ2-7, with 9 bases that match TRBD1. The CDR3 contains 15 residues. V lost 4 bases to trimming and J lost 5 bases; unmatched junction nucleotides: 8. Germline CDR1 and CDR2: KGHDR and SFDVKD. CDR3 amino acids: CATSDTGTGPDEQYF. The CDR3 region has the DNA TGTGCCACCAGTGACACCGGGACAGGGCCGGACGAGCAGTACTTC.